Listed below are T cell receptor beta chains from one sample, sequenced in a study of blood T cell repertoires in COVID-19. Produced via immunoSEQ multiplex PCR; TCRdb's table is partial and in-frame only. The sample consists of roughly 150,000 clones, about 91% of them appearing once. The sample taken for sequencing was peripheral blood. The receptor source for this set is a human donor in a cohort sampled during active COVID-19. Both conserved end residues are part of each CDR3. Each record gives: clone size, D gene, V gene, J gene, CDR3 protein, CDR3 DNA. D genes are given only for firm matches. The size field is filled for only some rows; it gives once, few, many or a size class.

size: NA
D: NA
V: TRBV3-1/TRBV3-2
J: TRBJ2-7
CDR3: CASSPTGIPYEQYF
DNA: TGTGCCAGCAGCCCAACAGGGATCCCCTACGAGCAGTACTTC

size: NA
D: NA
V: TRBV19
J: TRBJ1-6
CDR3: CASSMAGVGSPLHF
DNA: TGTGCCAGTAGTATGGCAGGGGTGGGCTCACCCCTCCACTTT

size: NA
D: NA
V: TRBV4-1
J: TRBJ1-5
CDR3: CASSQDPPRGMDQPQHF
DNA: TGCGCCAGCAGCCAAGATCCTCCCAGGGGAATGGATCAGCCCCAGCATTTT

size: NA
D: TRBD1
V: TRBV19
J: TRBJ2-2
CDR3: CASTTRGLSIYTGELFF
DNA: TGTGCCAGTACTACCAGGGGGCTATCAATATATACCGGGGAGCTGTTTTTT

size: NA
D: TRBD2
V: TRBV19
J: TRBJ2-3
CDR3: CASTQRGVSQNTQYF
DNA: TGTGCCAGTACCCAGCGGGGGGTATCCCAGAATACGCAGTATTTT

size: few
D: NA
V: TRBV5-1
J: TRBJ2-2
CDR3: CASSWRDTGELFF
DNA: TGCGCCAGCAGTTGGAGGGACACCGGGGAGCTGTTTTTT

size: NA
D: NA
V: TRBV5-1
J: TRBJ1-2
CDR3: CASSLGTGYGYTF
DNA: TGCGCCAGCAGCTTGGGCACAGGCTATGGCTACACCTTC

size: NA
D: NA
V: TRBV14
J: TRBJ1-1
CDR3: CASSHTRYREGTEAFF
DNA: TGTGCCAGCAGCCACACAAGATACAGGGAAGGGACTGAAGCTTTCTTT

size: NA
D: NA
V: TRBV4-1
J: TRBJ1-1
CDR3: CASSHAGGRGGTEAFF
DNA: TGCGCCAGCAGCCACGCCGGGGGGCGCGGGGGCACTGAAGCTTTCTTT

size: NA
D: NA
V: TRBV5-1
J: TRBJ1-2
CDR3: CASSLALASNYGYTF
DNA: TGCGCCAGCAGCTTGGCCTTAGCATCTAACTATGGCTACACCTTC

size: NA
D: TRBD1
V: TRBV19
J: TRBJ1-4
CDR3: CASSGQGAKANEKLFF
DNA: TGTGCCAGTAGCGGACAGGGGGCGAAGGCTAATGAAAAACTGTTTTTT

size: NA
D: NA
V: TRBV7-9
J: TRBJ1-1
CDR3: CALKGLPNTEAFF
DNA: TGTGCCCTGAAGGGACTTCCGAACACTGAAGCTTTCTTT

size: NA
D: TRBD1
V: TRBV2
J: TRBJ1-2
CDR3: CASRGGTGGHYGYTF
DNA: TGTGCCAGCAGAGGCGGGACAGGGGGACACTATGGCTACACCTTC

size: NA
D: TRBD1
V: TRBV6-6
J: TRBJ1-1
CDR3: CASSRQGASEAFF
DNA: TGTGCCAGCAGTCGACAGGGGGCCTCTGAAGCTTTCTTT

size: NA
D: NA
V: TRBV2
J: TRBJ2-2
CDR3: CASSEALGGNLAAGELFF
DNA: TGTGCCAGCAGTGAGGCCCTAGGGGGAAATCTGGCGGCCGGGGAGCTGTTTTTT

size: NA
D: TRBD1
V: TRBV12-3/TRBV12-4
J: TRBJ2-5
CDR3: CASSRDRQETQYF
DNA: TGTGCCAGCAGTCGGGACAGGCAAGAGACCCAGTACTTC

size: once
D: NA
V: TRBV6-6
J: TRBJ2-3
CDR3: CASSRRAGTLVRNTDTQYF
DNA: TGTGCCAGCAGTCGCCGGGCCGGGACACTGGTTCGTAACACAGATACGCAGTATTTT

size: once
D: NA
V: TRBV5-1
J: TRBJ2-7
CDR3: CASSPHRWNSYEQYF
DNA: TGCGCCAGCAGCCCCCACAGGTGGAACTCCTACGAGCAGTACTTC

size: few
D: NA
V: TRBV11-1
J: TRBJ2-3
CDR3: CASSQGLGDTDTQYF
DNA: TGTGCCAGCAGCCAGGGACTTGGGGACACAGATACGCAGTATTTT

size: NA
D: TRBD1
V: TRBV12-5
J: TRBJ1-1
CDR3: CASGWRGTGGVNTEAFF
DNA: TGTGCTAGTGGTTGGAGGGGGACAGGGGGCGTGAACACTGAAGCTTTCTTT

size: NA
D: NA
V: TRBV30
J: TRBJ1-4
CDR3: CAWSVGITNEKLFF
DNA: TGTGCCTGGAGCGTTGGCATTACAAATGAAAAACTGTTTTTT

size: NA
D: NA
V: TRBV27
J: TRBJ1-2
CDR3: CASSSLDSYYGYTF
DNA: TGTGCCAGCAGTTCACTGGACAGCTACTATGGCTACACCTTC

size: NA
D: TRBD1
V: TRBV6-6
J: TRBJ2-7
CDR3: CASRTPGQGAGEQYF
DNA: TGTGCCAGCAGAACCCCGGGACAGGGGGCGGGAGAGCAGTACTTC

size: few
D: NA
V: TRBV7-3
J: TRBJ1-6
CDR3: CASSLGGGNSPLHF
DNA: TGTGCCAGCAGCTTAGGCGGCGGGAATTCACCCCTCCACTTT

size: NA
D: TRBD1
V: TRBV5-1
J: TRBJ2-5
CDR3: CASTPRGQGVETQYF
DNA: TGCGCCAGCACCCCCAGGGGACAGGGGGTAGAGACCCAGTACTTC

size: few
D: NA
V: TRBV7-3
J: TRBJ1-5
CDR3: CASSCHYKPQHF
DNA: TGTGCCAGCAGCTGCCACTATAAGCCCCAGCATTTT

size: NA
D: TRBD1
V: TRBV7-9
J: TRBJ1-5
CDR3: CASSFGTGGNQPQHF
DNA: TGTGCCAGCAGCTTCGGGACAGGGGGTAATCAGCCCCAGCATTTT

size: NA
D: NA
V: TRBV10-3
J: TRBJ2-3
CDR3: CAITARQDNTDTQYF
DNA: TGTGCCATCACCGCCCGACAAGACAACACAGATACGCAGTATTTT

size: NA
D: NA
V: TRBV19
J: TRBJ2-5
CDR3: CASSSTGTQETQYF
DNA: TGTGCCAGTAGTAGCACAGGAACCCAAGAGACCCAGTACTTC

size: once
D: NA
V: TRBV9
J: TRBJ2-1
CDR3: CASSEKTRAHNEQFF
DNA: TGTGCCAGCAGCGAGAAGACTAGAGCCCACAATGAGCAGTTCTTC

size: NA
D: TRBD1
V: TRBV7-2
J: TRBJ2-2
CDR3: CASSLPTGGRGTGELFF
DNA: TGTGCCAGCAGCTTACCTACAGGGGGGCGAGGCACCGGGGAGCTGTTTTTT

size: NA
D: NA
V: TRBV28
J: TRBJ1-5
CDR3: CASSFPTGINQPQHF
DNA: TGTGCCAGCAGTTTTCCGACAGGAATCAATCAGCCCCAGCATTTT

size: NA
D: TRBD2
V: TRBV4-1
J: TRBJ2-5
CDR3: CASSRVAGGVQETQYF
DNA: TGCGCCAGCAGCCGCGTAGCGGGGGGGGTTCAGGAGACCCAGTACTTC

size: NA
D: NA
V: TRBV19
J: TRBJ1-4
CDR3: CASTLGGNPNEKLFF
DNA: TGTGCCAGTACCTTAGGAGGGAACCCTAATGAAAAACTGTTTTTT

size: NA
D: NA
V: TRBV11-1
J: TRBJ2-7
CDR3: CASSPGLSSYEQYF
DNA: TGTGCCAGCAGCCCCGGACTGAGCTCCTACGAGCAGTACTTC

size: NA
D: TRBD1
V: TRBV6-5
J: TRBJ1-2
CDR3: CASERDRGYYGYTF
DNA: TGTGCCAGCGAGCGGGACAGGGGCTACTATGGCTACACCTTC

size: NA
D: NA
V: TRBV7-8
J: TRBJ2-3
CDR3: CASSFRQRTSTDTQYF
DNA: TGTGCCAGCAGCTTCCGACAGCGAACTAGCACAGATACGCAGTATTTT

size: once
D: TRBD2
V: TRBV18
J: TRBJ2-3
CDR3: CASSPLAGPSTDTQYF
DNA: TGTGCCAGCTCACCTCTAGCGGGGCCCAGCACAGATACGCAGTATTTT

size: NA
D: NA
V: TRBV3-1/TRBV3-2
J: TRBJ1-6
CDR3: CASTYRAYNSPLHF
DNA: TGTGCCAGCACCTACAGGGCTTATAATTCACCCCTCCACTTT

size: NA
D: TRBD1
V: TRBV27
J: TRBJ2-1
CDR3: CASRATGAVNEQFF
DNA: TGTGCCAGCAGGGCGACAGGGGCGGTCAATGAGCAGTTCTTC

size: few
D: NA
V: TRBV6-1
J: TRBJ1-5
CDR3: CASSESQGQPQHF
DNA: TGTGCCAGCAGTGAATCTCAGGGACAGCCCCAGCATTTT

size: NA
D: NA
V: TRBV7-3
J: TRBJ2-2
CDR3: CASSPGEIPGELFF
DNA: TGTGCCAGCAGCCCTGGAGAAATTCCCGGGGAGCTGTTTTTT

size: NA
D: NA
V: TRBV7-2
J: TRBJ1-5
CDR3: CASSSDRVYQPQHF
DNA: TGTGCCAGCAGCTCGGACAGAGTCTATCAGCCCCAGCATTTT

size: NA
D: NA
V: TRBV15
J: TRBJ1-5
CDR3: CATSRDPMSVSQPQHF
DNA: TGTGCCACCAGCAGAGATCCGATGTCGGTGAGCCAGCCCCAGCATTTT

size: NA
D: TRBD1
V: TRBV19
J: TRBJ1-2
CDR3: CASSRDRVNYGYTF
DNA: TGTGCCAGTAGCAGGGACAGGGTGAACTATGGCTACACCTTC